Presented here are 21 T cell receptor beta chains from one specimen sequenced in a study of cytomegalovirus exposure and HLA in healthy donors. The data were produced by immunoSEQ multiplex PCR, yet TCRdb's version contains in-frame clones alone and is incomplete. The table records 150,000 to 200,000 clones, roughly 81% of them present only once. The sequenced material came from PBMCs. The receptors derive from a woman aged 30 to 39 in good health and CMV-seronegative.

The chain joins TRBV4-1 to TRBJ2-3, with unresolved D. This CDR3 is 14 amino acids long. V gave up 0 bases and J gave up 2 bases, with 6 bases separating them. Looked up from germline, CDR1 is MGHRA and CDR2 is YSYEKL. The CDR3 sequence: CASSQERITDTQYF. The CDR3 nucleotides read TGCGCCAGCAGCCAAGAGCGGATCACAGATACGCAGTATTTT.

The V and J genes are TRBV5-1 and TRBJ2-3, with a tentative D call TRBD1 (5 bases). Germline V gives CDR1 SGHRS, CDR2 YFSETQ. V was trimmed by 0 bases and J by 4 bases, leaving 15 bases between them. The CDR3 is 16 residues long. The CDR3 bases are TGCGCCAGCAGCTTGGCCAGGGTCAGGGATGCAGATACGCAGTATTTT. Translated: CASSLARVRDADTQYF.

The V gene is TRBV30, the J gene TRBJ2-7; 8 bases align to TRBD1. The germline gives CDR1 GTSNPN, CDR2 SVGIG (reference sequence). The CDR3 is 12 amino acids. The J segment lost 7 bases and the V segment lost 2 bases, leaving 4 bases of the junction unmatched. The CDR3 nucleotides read TGTGCCTGGAGTAACAGGGGGTTAGAGCAGTACTTC. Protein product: CAWSNRGLEQYF.

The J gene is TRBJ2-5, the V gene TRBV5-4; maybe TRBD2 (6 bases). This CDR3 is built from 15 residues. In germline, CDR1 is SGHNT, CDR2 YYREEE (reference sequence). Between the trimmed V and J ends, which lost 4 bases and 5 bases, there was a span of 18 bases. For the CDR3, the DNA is TGTGCCAGCAGCCCAATGGTCGGGGGTATGGAGACCCAGTACTTC. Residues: CASSPMVGGMETQYF.

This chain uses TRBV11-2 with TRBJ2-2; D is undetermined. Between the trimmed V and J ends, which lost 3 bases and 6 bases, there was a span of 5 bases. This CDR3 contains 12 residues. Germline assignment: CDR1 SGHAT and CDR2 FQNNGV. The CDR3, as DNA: TGTGCCAGCAGCTTTCAATCCGGGGAGCTGTTTTTT. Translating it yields CASSFQSGELFF.

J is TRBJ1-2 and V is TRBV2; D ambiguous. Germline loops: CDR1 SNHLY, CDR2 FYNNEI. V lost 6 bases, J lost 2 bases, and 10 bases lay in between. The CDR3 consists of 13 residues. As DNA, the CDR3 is TGTGCCAGCAGGGAGGGATTAAACTATGGCTACACCTTC. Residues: CASREGLNYGYTF.

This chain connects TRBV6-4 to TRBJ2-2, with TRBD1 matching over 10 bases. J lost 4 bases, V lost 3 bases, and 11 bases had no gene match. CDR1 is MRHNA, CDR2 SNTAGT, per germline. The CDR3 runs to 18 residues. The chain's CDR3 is CASSEPTGGSRTTGELFF. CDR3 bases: TGTGCCAGCAGTGAGCCGACAGGGGGCTCTCGAACCACCGGGGAGCTGTTTTTT.

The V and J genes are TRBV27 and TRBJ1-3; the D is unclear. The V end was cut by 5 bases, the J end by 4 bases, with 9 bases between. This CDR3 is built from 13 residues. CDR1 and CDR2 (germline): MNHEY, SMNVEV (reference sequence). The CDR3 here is CASSLREGNTIYF. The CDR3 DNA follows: TGTGCCAGCAGTCTGAGAGAGGGAAACACCATATATTTT.

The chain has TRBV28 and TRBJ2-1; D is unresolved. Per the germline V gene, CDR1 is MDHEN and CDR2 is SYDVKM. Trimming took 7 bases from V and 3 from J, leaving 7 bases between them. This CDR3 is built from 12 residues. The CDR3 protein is CASTPSYNEQFF. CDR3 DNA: TGTGCCAGCACCCCCAGCTACAATGAGCAGTTCTTC.

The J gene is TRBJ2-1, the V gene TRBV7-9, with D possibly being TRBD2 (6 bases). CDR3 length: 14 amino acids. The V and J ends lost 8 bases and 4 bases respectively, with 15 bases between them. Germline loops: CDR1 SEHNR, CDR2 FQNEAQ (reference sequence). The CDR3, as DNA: TGTGCCAGCCGTAGTCCGGGAGCTTACAATGAGCAGTTCTTC. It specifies CASRSPGAYNEQFF.

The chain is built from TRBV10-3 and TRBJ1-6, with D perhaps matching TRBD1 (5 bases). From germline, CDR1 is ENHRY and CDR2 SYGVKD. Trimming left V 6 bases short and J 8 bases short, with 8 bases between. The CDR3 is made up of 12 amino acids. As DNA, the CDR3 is TGTGCCATCAGGGCACAGGATTCACCCCTCCACTTT. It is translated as CAIRAQDSPLHF.

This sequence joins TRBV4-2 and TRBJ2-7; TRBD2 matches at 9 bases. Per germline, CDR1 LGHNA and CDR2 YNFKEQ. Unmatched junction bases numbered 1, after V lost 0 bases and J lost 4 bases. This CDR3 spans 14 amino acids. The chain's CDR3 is CASSQDAGGYEQYF. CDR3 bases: TGTGCCAGCAGCCAAGATGCGGGGGGGTACGAGCAGTACTTC.

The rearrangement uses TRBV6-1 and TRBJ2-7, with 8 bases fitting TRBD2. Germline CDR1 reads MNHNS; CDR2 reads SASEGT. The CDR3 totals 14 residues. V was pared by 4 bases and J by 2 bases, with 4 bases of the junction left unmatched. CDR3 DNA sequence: TGTGCCAGCAGTGTAACTAGCGGTCCCTACGAGCAGTACTTC. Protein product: CASSVTSGPYEQYF.

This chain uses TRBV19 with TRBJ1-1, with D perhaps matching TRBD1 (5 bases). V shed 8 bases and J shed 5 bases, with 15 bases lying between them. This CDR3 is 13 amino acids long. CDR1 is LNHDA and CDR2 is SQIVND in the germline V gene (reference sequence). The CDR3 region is CASEAGAGTEAFF. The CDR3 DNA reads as TGTGCCAGTGAGGCCGGGGCGGGGACTGAAGCTTTCTTT.

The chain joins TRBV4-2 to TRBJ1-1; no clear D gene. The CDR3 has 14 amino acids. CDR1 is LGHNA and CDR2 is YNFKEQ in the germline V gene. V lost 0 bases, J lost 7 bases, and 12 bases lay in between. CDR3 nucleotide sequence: TGTGCCAGCAGCCAAGATGATGGAGGGAGTGAAGCTTTCTTT. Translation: CASSQDDGGSEAFF.

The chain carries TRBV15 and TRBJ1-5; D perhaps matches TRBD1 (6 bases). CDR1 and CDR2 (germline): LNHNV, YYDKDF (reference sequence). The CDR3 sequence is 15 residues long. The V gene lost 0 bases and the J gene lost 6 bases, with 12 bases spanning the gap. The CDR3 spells CATSREQGGSQPQHF. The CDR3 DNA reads TGTGCCACCAGCAGAGAACAGGGTGGAAGTCAGCCCCAGCATTTT.

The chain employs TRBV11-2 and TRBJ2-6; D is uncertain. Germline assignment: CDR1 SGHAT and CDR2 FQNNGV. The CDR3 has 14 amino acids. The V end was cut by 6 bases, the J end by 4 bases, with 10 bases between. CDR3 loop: CASSLGSGANVLTF. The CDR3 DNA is TGTGCCAGCAGTCTCGGGTCCGGGGCCAACGTCCTGACTTTC.

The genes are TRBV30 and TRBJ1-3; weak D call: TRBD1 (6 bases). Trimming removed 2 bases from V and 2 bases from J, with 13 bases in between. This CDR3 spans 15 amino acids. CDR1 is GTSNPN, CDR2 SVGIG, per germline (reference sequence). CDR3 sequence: CAWSTPGATGNTIYF. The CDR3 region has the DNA TGTGCCTGGAGTACTCCAGGGGCAACTGGAAACACCATATATTTT.

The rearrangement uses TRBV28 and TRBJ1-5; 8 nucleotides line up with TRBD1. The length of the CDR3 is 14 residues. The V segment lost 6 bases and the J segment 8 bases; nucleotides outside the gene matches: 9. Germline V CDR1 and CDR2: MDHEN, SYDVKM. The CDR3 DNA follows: TGTGCCAGCAGAGGACAGGGTAGTAGAGAGCCCCAGCATTTT. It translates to CASRGQGSREPQHF.

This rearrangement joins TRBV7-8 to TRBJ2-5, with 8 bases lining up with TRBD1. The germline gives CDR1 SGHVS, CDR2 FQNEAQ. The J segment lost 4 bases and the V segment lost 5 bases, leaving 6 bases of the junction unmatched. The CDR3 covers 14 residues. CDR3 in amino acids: CASSTQQGGETQYF. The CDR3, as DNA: TGTGCCAGCAGCACCCAACAGGGGGGAGAGACCCAGTACTTC.

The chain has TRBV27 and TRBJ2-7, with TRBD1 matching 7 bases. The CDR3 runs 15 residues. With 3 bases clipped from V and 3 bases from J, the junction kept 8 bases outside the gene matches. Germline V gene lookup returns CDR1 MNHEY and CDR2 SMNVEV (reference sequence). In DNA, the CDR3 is TGTGCCAGCAGTTTGCGAGGGGGCCTTCACTACGAGCAGTACTTC. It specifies CASSLRGGLHYEQYF.